This record looks at one T cell receptor (beta chain) sequence and its context. CDR1 MDHEN and CDR2 SYDVKM come from the germline V gene. The CDR3 is 15 amino acids. The V and J ends lost 9 bases and 2 bases respectively, with 17 bases between them. These data come from a study of OX40 agonist ivuxolimab in advanced cancers. Using immunoSEQ multiplex PCR, the repertoire was profiled, and TCRdb retains in-frame clones only, with some absent. Of approximately 49,000 clones in the sample, about 85% were seen once. The TCR was taken from an adult with an advanced solid tumor such as melanoma, head and neck, liver or kidney cancer. The source was CD4+ or CD8+ T cells sorted from blood, collected in a trial of the OX40 agonist ivuxolimab. The rearrangement links TRBV28 to TRBJ1-5; a possible D gene is TRBD1 (6 bases). This chain's CDR3 is CASIRDTLGNQPQHF. The CDR3 DNA sequence: TGTGCCAGTATCCGGGACACCCTCGGCAATCAGCCCCAGCATTTT.